The 30 T cell receptor beta chains reported below all come from one sample, sequenced in a study of shared T cell receptors in the human thymus. TCRdb's copy holds only in-frame clones and misses some; the assay was immunoSEQ multiplex PCR. The table includes hundreds of thousands of clones, roughly 85% detected once. This sample was also put to use in a study of human thymus T cells.

Material: thymocytes. The receptors come from a girl less than two years old with a congenital heart defect.

The V call is TRBV5-1, the J call TRBJ2-7, with TRBD1 matching over 11 bases. The V gene end was trimmed by 7 bases and the J gene end by 6 bases; junction bases not matched to a gene: 12. This CDR3 has 15 residues. Germline CDR1 SGHRS, CDR2 YFSETQ. CDR3 bases: TGCGCCAGCCATCCCCGGGACAGGGGGTTTGGCGAGCAGTACTTC. It encodes CASHPRDRGFGEQYF.

The gene calls are TRBV27 and TRBJ2-5, with 7 nucleotides matching TRBD1. This CDR3 is 23 amino acids long. Per germline, CDR1 MNHEY and CDR2 SMNVEV (reference sequence). J gave up 2 bases and V 6 bases, and 33 bases lay outside the gene matches. The CDR3 region has the DNA TGTGCCAGCAGCCCCGACAGGGCTCTAACATTGTGGGGACAGCGGATCCATCAAGAGACCCAGTACTTC. Its protein product is CASSPDRALTLWGQRIHQETQYF.

This chain connects TRBV10-3 to TRBJ2-1; the D gene is possibly TRBD1 (5 bases). CDR1 and CDR2 (germline): ENHRY, SYGVKD. Trimming removed 0 bases at V and 2 bases at J, with 8 bases between. This CDR3 has 15 residues. The CDR3 loop is CAISESAGPYNEQFF. DNA of the CDR3: TGTGCCATCAGTGAGTCTGCAGGGCCCTACAATGAGCAGTTCTTC.

The chain uses TRBV28 and TRBJ1-2; possibly TRBD1 for D (5 bases). The CDR3 runs to 14 residues. Per the germline V gene, CDR1 is MDHEN and CDR2 is SYDVKM. Trimming took off 2 bases at V and 7 bases at J, with 14 bases between the two ends. The CDR3 region is CASSLAGKRGGYTF. CDR3 DNA: TGTGCCAGCAGTTTAGCAGGGAAAAGGGGTGGCTACACCTTC.

V gene TRBV9 combines with J gene TRBJ1-2, with a tentative D call TRBD1 (6 bases). The V and J ends lost 0 bases and 7 bases respectively, with 16 bases between them. The CDR3 sequence is 15 residues long. Germline V gene lookup returns CDR1 SGDLS and CDR2 YYNGEE. CDR3 in amino acids: CASSVESPGDAGYTF. CDR3 in DNA: TGTGCCAGCAGCGTAGAGTCCCCAGGGGACGCTGGCTACACCTTC.

This chain uses TRBV12-5 with TRBJ1-4; D is uncertain. The CDR3 contains 16 residues. With 1 base removed from V and 3 bases from J, the gap between germline ends came to 12 bases. The germline V gene has CDR1 LGHNT and CDR2 FRNRAP. The CDR3 sequence: CASGLGHQQANEKLFF. In nucleotides, the CDR3 is TGTGCTAGTGGTTTGGGACACCAGCAGGCTAATGAAAAACTGTTTTTT.

In its sample, this clone was seen a few times. V and J are TRBV6-1 and TRBJ1-1, with D perhaps TRBD1 (5 bases). With 7 bases removed from V and 1 base from J, the gap between germline ends came to 10 bases. Per the germline V gene, CDR1 is MNHNS and CDR2 is SASEGT. CDR3 length equals 13 residues. CDR3 protein: CASMPQGNTEAFF. In DNA, the CDR3 is TGTGCCAGCATGCCTCAGGGGAACACTGAAGCTTTCTTT.

This chain uses TRBV5-4 with TRBJ1-6; possibly TRBD1 for D (6 bases). The CDR3 length is 14 residues. Germline lookup yields CDR1 SGHNT and CDR2 YYREEE (reference sequence). V was shortened by 1 base and J by 4 bases, with 6 bases between the two germline ends. CDR3 region: CASSLTGYNSPLHF. As DNA, the CDR3 is TGTGCCAGCAGCTTGACAGGGTATAATTCACCCCTCCACTTT. Full variable domain (outside the CDR3, taken from reference TRBV5-4 and TRBJ1-6): ETGVTQSPTHLIKTRGQQVTLRCSSQSGHNTVSWYQQALGQGPQFIFQYYREEENGRGNFPPRFSGLQFPNYSSELNVNALELDDSALYLCASSLTGYNSPLHFGNGTRLTVT.

J is TRBJ2-7 and V is TRBV14; TRBD1 matches at 9 bases. Per the germline V gene, CDR1 is SGHDN and CDR2 is FVKESK. J gave up 3 bases and V 1 base, and 7 bases lay outside the gene matches. The CDR3 length is 16 residues. CDR3 DNA: TGTGCCAGCAGCCAAGGGGACAGGGACTCCTTCTACGAGCAGTACTTC. Translating it yields CASSQGDRDSFYEQYF.

This clone was detected once. The CDR3 DNA follows: TGTGCCATCAGTGAGTCAATAAAACAGCCCACAGATACGCAGTATTTT. Encoded protein: CAISESIKQPTDTQYF. This chain connects TRBV10-3 to TRBJ2-3; unclear D gene. In germline, CDR1 is ENHRY, CDR2 SYGVKD. CDR3 length: 16 amino acids. The V end was cut by 0 bases, the J end by 2 bases, with 12 bases between.

The chain carries TRBV28 and TRBJ1-2; weak D call: TRBD1 (5 bases). The CDR3 extends over 15 amino acids. V lost 3 bases and J lost 4, with 15 bases in between. Germline values: CDR1 MDHEN, CDR2 SYDVKM. CDR3 residues: CASSFPFQGIYGYTF. The CDR3 DNA is TGTGCCAGCAGTTTTCCTTTCCAGGGAATCTATGGCTACACCTTC.

The chain has TRBV6-1 and TRBJ2-7; D gene uncertain. CDR1 and CDR2 from the germline V gene are MNHNS and SASEGT. The CDR3 covers 14 residues. The V gene lost 1 base and the J gene lost 3 bases, with 10 bases spanning the gap. The CDR3 loop reads CASSEVVMFYEQYF. DNA for the CDR3: TGTGCCAGCAGTGAAGTAGTGATGTTCTACGAGCAGTACTTC.

The chain links TRBV7-3 to TRBJ2-3; 10 nucleotides line up with TRBD2. This CDR3 is built from 16 residues. The germline CDR1 and CDR2 sequences are SGHTA and FQGTGA. V was pared by 5 bases and J by 2 bases, with 7 bases of the junction left unmatched. CDR3 nucleotide sequence: TGTGCCAGCAGCACCACGCTAGCGGGGGACACAGATACGCAGTATTTT. It is translated as CASSTTLAGDTDTQYF. Variable domain in full (rest from reference TRBV7-3 and TRBJ2-3): GAGVSQTPSNKVTEKGKYVELRCDPISGHTALYWYRQSLGQGPEFLIYFQGTGAADDSGLPNDRFFAVRPEGSVSTLKIQRTERGDSAVYLCASSTTLAGDTDTQYFGPGTRLTVL.

The chain is built from TRBV6-5 and TRBJ1-1; 9 nucleotides agree with TRBD1. Germline-derived CDR1 and CDR2 are MNHEY and SVGAGI. There are 14 residues in the CDR3. Germline trimming cut 6 bases from V and 3 bases from J; bases unmatched to any gene: 5. In DNA form, the CDR3 reads TGTGCCAGCAGAGAACAGGGGGCGGACACTGAAGCTTTCTTT. Its translation: CASREQGADTEAFF.

The J gene is TRBJ2-2, the V gene TRBV15; possibly TRBD1 for D (5 bases). Deletions cut 1 base from V and 3 bases from J, with 15 bases between. This CDR3 has 17 residues. Germline CDR1 and CDR2: LNHNV and YYDKDF (reference sequence). CDR3 nucleotides: TGTGCCACCAGCAGAGGGGGTGAAAAAGGGGACACCGGGGAGCTGTTTTTT. Translated, it gives CATSRGGEKGDTGELFF. The full variable domain, its missing parts supplied by reference TRBV15 and TRBJ2-2, is DAMVIQNPRYQVTQFGKPVTLSCSQTLNHNVMYWYQQKSSQAPKLLFHYYDKDFNNEADTPDNFQSRRPNTSFCFLDIRSPGLGDTAMYLCATSRGGEKGDTGELFFGEGSRLTVL.

V gene TRBV6-1 combines with J gene TRBJ1-1; tentative D call: TRBD1 (5 bases). Trimming stripped 6 bases from V and 6 bases from J, with 20 bases between. The CDR3 runs to 15 residues. CDR1 MNHNS and CDR2 SASEGT come from the germline V gene. The CDR3 nucleotides read TGTGCCAGCAGAATTTCCAGGGTTCAAGGACCTGAAGCTTTCTTT. Translated: CASRISRVQGPEAFF.

V is TRBV10-3 and J is TRBJ2-2; 7 positions match TRBD1. This CDR3 spans 16 amino acids. Germline assignment: CDR1 ENHRY and CDR2 SYGVKD. V shed 7 bases and J 0 bases; nucleotides not matched to a gene: 8. CDR3 nucleotides: TGTGCCATCAAACCTTCGGGACAGCCGAACACCGGGGAGCTGTTTTTT. It codes for CAIKPSGQPNTGELFF.

The rearrangement links TRBV5-1 to TRBJ2-7; 8 positions agree with TRBD1. Germline trimming cut 0 bases from V and 0 bases from J; bases unmatched to any gene: 8. The CDR3 sequence is 17 residues long. Germline V gene sequence: CDR1 SGHRS, CDR2 YFSETQ. Written as DNA, the CDR3 is TGCGCCAGCAGCTTGGTCGCAGGGGGCGCGTTCTCCTACGAGCAGTACTTC. This encodes CASSLVAGGAFSYEQYF.

The chain employs TRBV10-1 and TRBJ2-3; D might be TRBD2 (5 bases). The V end lost 6 bases, the J end lost 0 bases, and 16 bases lay between the germline ends. The CDR3 runs to 16 residues. Per the germline V gene, CDR1 is WNHNN and CDR2 is SYGVQD (reference sequence). For the CDR3, the DNA is TGCGCCAGCAGCACCGGCTGGGGAGAGAGCACAGATACGCAGTATTTT. Residues: CASSTGWGESTDTQYF.

The rearrangement joins TRBV4-3 to TRBJ1-3; D not certain. This CDR3 comprises 13 residues. Per the germline V gene, CDR1 is LGHNA and CDR2 is YSLEER. Trimming left V 1 base short and J 4 bases short, with 5 bases between. In DNA form, the CDR3 reads TGCGCCAGCAGCCAAGGCGGGGGAAACACCATATATTTT. Protein: CASSQGGGNTIYF.

The rearrangement links TRBV6-6 to TRBJ2-7; possible D gene TRBD2, 5 bases. Germline lookup yields CDR1 MNHNY and CDR2 SVGAGI (reference sequence). With 5 bases removed from V and 2 bases from J, the gap between germline ends came to 16 bases. The CDR3 covers 15 residues. CDR3 region: CASSPLSVGAYEQYF. The CDR3 bases are TGTGCCAGCAGTCCCCTTAGCGTCGGGGCCTACGAGCAGTACTTC.

This rearrangement joins TRBV19 to TRBJ1-2; D is unresolved. Trimming shortened V by 3 bases and J by 1 base, and 3 bases separated the two germline ends. The CDR3 covers 12 residues. CDR1 LNHDA and CDR2 SQIVND come from the germline V gene (reference sequence). CDR3 sequence: CASSIHNYGYTF. CDR3 nucleotides: TGTGCCAGTAGTATCCATAACTATGGCTACACCTTC. Using reference TRBV19 and TRBJ1-2 for the parts outside the CDR3, the full variable domain is DGGITQSPKYLFRKEGQNVTLSCEQNLNHDAMYWYRQDPGQGLRLIYYSQIVNDFQKGDIAEGYSVSREKKESFPLTVTSAQKNPTAFYLCASSIHNYGYTFGSGTRLTVV.

The chain is built from TRBV4-1 and TRBJ2-7; perhaps TRBD2 as D (6 bases). V shed 0 bases and J shed 5 bases, with 17 bases lying between them. The V gene's germline CDR1 is MGHRA and CDR2 YSYEKL. The CDR3 loop spans 16 amino acids. Written as DNA, the CDR3 is TGCGCCAGCAGCCAAGATGGGGTCGGGAGATTCCACGAGCAGTACTTC. Protein: CASSQDGVGRFHEQYF.

The chain has TRBV6-5 and TRBJ1-2; tentative D call: TRBD1 (5 bases). The CDR3 consists of 14 residues. V was shortened by 0 bases and J by 7 bases, with 12 bases between the two germline ends. From germline, CDR1 is MNHEY and CDR2 SVGAGI. The CDR3 region has the DNA TGTGCCAGCAGTTACTCGAGGCAGGGCGGTGGCTACACCTTC. Translation: CASSYSRQGGGYTF.

For this clone: Other DNA sequences in the same sample also yield this CDR3. The CDR3 region has the DNA TGTGCCAGCAGCGCCACAGGGTATGGCTACACCTTC. Protein: CASSATGYGYTF. The rearrangement links TRBV9 to TRBJ1-2; D may be TRBD1 (6 bases). V lost 3 bases to trimming and J lost 5 bases, with 8 bases between them. Germline assignment: CDR1 SGDLS and CDR2 YYNGEE. CDR3 length: 12 amino acids. Using reference TRBV9 and TRBJ1-2 for the parts outside the CDR3, the full variable domain is DSGVTQTPKHLITATGQRVTLRCSPRSGDLSVYWYQQSLDQGLQFLIQYYNGEERAKGNILERFSAQQFPDLHSELNLSSLELGDSALYFCASSATGYGYTFGSGTRLTVV.

The V and J genes are TRBV27 and TRBJ2-7, with 8 bases aligning to TRBD2. With V trimmed by 3 bases and J by 2 bases, 12 bases remained unmatched. CDR3 length: 17 amino acids. Germline V lookup: CDR1 MNHEY, CDR2 SMNVEV (reference sequence). For the CDR3, the DNA is TGTGCCAGCAGTTTTCGGGAGGGCTCCACAGTTCCCTACGAGCAGTACTTC. Its protein product is CASSFREGSTVPYEQYF.

The rearrangement uses TRBV2 and TRBJ1-2; 7 positions agree with TRBD1. Germline CDR1 and CDR2: SNHLY and FYNNEI. J was trimmed by 3 bases and V by 2 bases; bases with no gene match: 3. The CDR3 length is 14 residues. CDR3 in amino acids: CASSERGTDYGYTF. The CDR3 DNA is TGTGCCAGCAGTGAACGCGGGACAGACTATGGCTACACCTTC.

The chain uses TRBV10-2 and TRBJ2-7; TRBD1 matches 7 bases. Unmatched junction bases numbered 10, after V lost 8 bases and J lost 9 bases. CDR3 length equals 12 residues. In germline, CDR1 is WSHSY, CDR2 SAAADI. The CDR3 coding sequence is TGCGCCAGCGGTGGGACAGCCGACCTGCAGTACTTC. Amino acids: CASGGTADLQYF.

The sample holds a few counts of this clone. CDR3 sequence: CASSPALDRSSGNTIYF. CDR3 sequence (DNA): TGTGCCAGCAGCCCGGCGCTAGACAGGAGCTCTGGAAACACCATATATTTT. The chain has TRBV7-9 and TRBJ1-3; D perhaps matches TRBD1 (6 bases). Germline CDR1 reads SEHNR; CDR2 reads FQNEAQ (reference sequence). The germline V and J ends were trimmed by 5 bases and 0 bases, with 17 bases remaining between them. CDR3 length: 17 amino acids.

In this sample, this clone turned up once. J is TRBJ1-6 and V is TRBV2, with TRBD1 matching 9 bases. Germline CDR1 SNHLY, CDR2 FYNNEI. The CDR3 has 19 amino acids. Losses at the gene ends were 3 bases for V and 1 base for J; bases not matched to a gene: 10. Here the CDR3 reads CASSDGRDRDSSYNSPLHF. The CDR3 DNA is TGTGCCAGCAGTGATGGCAGGGACAGGGATAGTTCCTATAATTCACCCCTCCACTTT.